The following is a T cell receptor (beta chain) sequence with its context. This entry comes from a study of blood T cell repertoires in COVID-19. The age range of participants was about 18 to 95 years, with residence in about 25 US areas. After removal of 0 bases from V and 6 bases from J, the junction contained 4 bases not matched to a gene. Germline-derived CDR1 and CDR2 are MNHEY and SVGAGI. The CDR3 loop spans 15 amino acids. Using immunoSEQ multiplex PCR, the repertoire was profiled, and TCRdb retains in-frame clones only, with some absent. This sample has roughly 220,000 clones; 70% to 90% occur once, and the top ten carry roughly 15%.

The chain combines TRBV6-5 with TRBJ1-3; 8 bases are a match to TRBD1. The specimen sequenced was PBMCs or T cells enriched from blood (not recorded which). This TCR was recovered from a woman aged 45-60 years with acute COVID-19. The CDR3 region has the DNA TGTGCCAGCAGTTACTCGCGACAGGGGACAAACACCATATATTTT. This codes for CASSYSRQGTNTIYF.